This is a list of T cell receptor beta chains from one sample in a study of blood T cell repertoires in COVID-19. Produced via immunoSEQ multiplex PCR; TCRdb's table is partial and in-frame only. This table holds roughly 280,000 clones, 88% found once. The sample was PBMCs or T cells enriched from blood (not recorded which). These receptor sequences come from a woman aged 50 to 65 who had recovered from COVID-19. CDR3s include the opening cysteine and the closing phenylalanine or tryptophan. D genes are given only for firm matches. The size entry is marked missing in some rows and otherwise reads once, few, many or a size class.

TRBV19	NA	TRBJ1-1	NA	TGTGCCAGTAGTATAGAACCAGCCACAGGCAGGGCTTTCTTT	CASSIEPATGRAFF
TRBV7-9	NA	TRBJ1-3	TRBD1	TGTGCCAGCAGCTCGACAGGGGCTGGAAACACCATATATTTT	CASSSTGAGNTIYF
TRBV11-2	NA	TRBJ2-6	TRBD2	TGTGCCAGCAGCTTACTAGCGGGAATCTCTGGGGCCAACGTCCTGACTTTC	CASSLLAGISGANVLTF
TRBV7-3	NA	TRBJ2-4	NA	TGTGCCAGCAGCTTAGCGGGCTCGAAAGGCCTAGCCAAAAACATTCAGTACTTC	CASSLAGSKGLAKNIQYF
TRBV28	NA	TRBJ1-1	TRBD1	TGTGCCAGCAGGGCGGGACAGGGAGGGCGTACCGTCGCTGAAGCTTTCTTT	CASRAGQGGRTVAEAFF
TRBV4-3	NA	TRBJ2-3	NA	TGCGCCAGCAGCCAAGATTACCCAGACACAGATACGCAGTATTTT	CASSQDYPDTDTQYF
TRBV6-2/TRBV6-3	NA	TRBJ2-7	TRBD2	TGTGCCAGCAGTTACGGCGGGGGCTCCTACGAGCAGTACTTC	CASSYGGGSYEQYF
TRBV28	once	TRBJ2-7	TRBD2	TGTGCCAGCAGTGGTGGGACTAGCGGGAGACCCTACGAGCAGTACTTC	CASSGGTSGRPYEQYF
TRBV7-8	NA	TRBJ2-1	TRBD2	TGTGCCAGCAGCTTATCCGGGACTAGCGGTTCGCAGCAGTTCTTC	CASSLSGTSGSQQFF
TRBV19	NA	TRBJ2-3	NA	TGTGCCAGTACAAGCTTATCTAGCACAGATACGCAGTATTTT	CASTSLSSTDTQYF
TRBV5-1	NA	TRBJ2-5	TRBD2	TGCGCCAGCAGCACGGGACTAGCGGGAGGGCCGGGTCAAGAGACCCAGTACTTC	CASSTGLAGGPGQETQYF
TRBV19	NA	TRBJ1-1	NA	TGTGCCAGTAGTGTCTCTTTGAACACTGAAGCTTTCTTT	CASSVSLNTEAFF
TRBV7-9	NA	TRBJ2-5	TRBD2	TGTGCCAGCAGCGCCCCGGAACTAGCGGGAGTAGAGACCCAGTACTTC	CASSAPELAGVETQYF